This T cell receptor beta chain was profiled in a study of CD8+ T cells in alopecia areata. Study as a whole: Using the percentage of affected scalp area, treated patients' severity was scored.

The authors extracted RNA and reverse transcribed it into cDNA as the sequencing template. Measured with immunoSEQ multiplex PCR; TCRdb has only the in-frame clones, and not every one. The sample comprises tens of thousands of clones, more than 65% of which are singletons, and 15% to 20% rests with the top ten. The treatment is: oral pan-JAK inhibitor, 5-10 mg twice daily. Collected material from alopecia areata patients comprised lesional scalp punch biopsies and peripheral blood. The origin of this receptor is a human donor with alopecia areata. This specimen consisted of CD8+ T cells sorted from blood, obtained at approximately week 42, from a patient treated with tofacitinib.

This CDR3 reads CASSPGLAGGYEQFF. CDR3 nucleotide sequence: TGTGCCAGCAGCCCCGGACTAGCGGGGGGCTATGAGCAGTTCTTC. The gene calls are TRBV7-9 and TRBJ2-1; 14 nucleotides match TRBD2. This CDR3 is built from 15 residues. V lost 5 bases and J lost 8; bases outside the gene matches: 5. Germline V gene data show CDR1 as SEHNR and CDR2 as FQNEAQ (reference sequence).